These T cell receptor beta chains were read from a single sample in a study of early T cells in non-severe SARS-CoV-2 infection. TCRdb passed the 5' RACE reads through MiXCR, listing each CDR3 protein once. The sample holds approximately 52,000 distinct CDR3 sequences, 15% seen once. This material consisted of whole blood, taken at baseline. These TCRs come from an adult who was a healthcare worker with PCR-confirmed SARS-CoV-2 infection or an uninfected control (not recorded which). CDR3s include the opening cysteine and the closing phenylalanine or tryptophan. D genes are given only for firm matches. Clone size is stated in some rows and not others, as once, few, many or a class when expanded.

>TRBJ2-3|NA|12|TRBV27|NA
CVSSPRFDTQYF
TGTGTCAGCAGTCCCCGGTTTGACACGCAGTATTTT
>TRBJ1-5|NA|12|TRBV12-3/TRBV12-4|few
CASSFRGQPQHF
TGTGCCAGCAGTTTCAGAGGACAGCCCCAGCATTTT
>TRBJ2-7|NA|14|TRBV20-1|NA
CSADSAGVDYEQYF
TGCAGTGCTGACTCGGCAGGCGTAGACTACGAGCAGTACTTC
>TRBJ2-1|TRBD2|12|TRBV7-2|few
CASSPLGTRQFF
TGTGCCAGCAGCCCCTTGGGGACTAGGCAGTTCTTC
>TRBJ1-5|NA|12|TRBV20-1|many
CSAGREGQPQHF
TGCAGTGCCGGTCGGGAAGGTCAGCCCCAGCATTTT
>TRBJ2-3|NA|14|TRBV13|few
CASTTVGSLDTQYF
TGTGCCAGCACCACGGTGGGATCTCTAGATACGCAGTATTTT
>TRBJ2-7|NA|13|TRBV12-3/TRBV12-4|NA
CASSINRDYEQYF
TGTGCCAGCAGTATAAACCGGGACTACGAGCAGTACTTC
>TRBJ2-5|TRBD1|16|TRBV12-5|many
CASGPGTGPLQETQYF
TGTGCTAGTGGTCCCGGGACAGGCCCTCTCCAAGAGACCCAGTACTTC
>TRBJ2-5|NA|14|TRBV12-3/TRBV12-4|once
CASSFSGAQETQYF
TGTGCCAGCAGTTTTTCCGGAGCCCAAGAGACCCAGTACTTC
>TRBJ2-7|NA|13|TRBV18|few
CASSLSFPYEQYF
TGTGCCAGCTCACTGAGTTTTCCCTACGAGCAGTACTTC
>TRBJ1-5|TRBD1|14|TRBV28|few
CASEGRGTEEPQHF
TGTGCTAGTGAGGGCAGGGGGACCGAGGAGCCCCAGCATTTT
>TRBJ2-2|NA|14|TRBV7-7|many
CASSRQSNTGELFF
TGTGCCAGCAGTCGACAGTCGAACACCGGGGAGCTGTTTTTT
>TRBJ2-7|TRBD1|13|TRBV7-2|few
CASGQGGGYEQYF
TGTGCCAGCGGCCAAGGGGGCGGATACGAGCAGTACTTC
>TRBJ2-1|NA|15|TRBV9|few
CASSGRTRTYNEQFF
TGTGCCAGCAGCGGAAGGACAAGAACCTACAATGAGCAGTTCTTC
>TRBJ2-7|TRBD1|13|TRBV25-1|few
CASSARGTYEQYF
TGTGCCAGCAGTGCCAGGGGGACCTACGAGCAGTACTTC
>TRBJ2-7|NA|12|TRBV20-1|NA
CSARSSGYEQYF
TGCAGTGCTAGATCCAGCGGCTACGAGCAGTACTTC
>TRBJ2-1|TRBD2|15|TRBV30|NA
CAWSVRLAGSNEQFF
TGTGCCTGGAGTGTAAGACTAGCGGGCAGCAATGAGCAGTTCTTC
>TRBJ1-6|TRBD1|17|TRBV6-1|NA
CASSEGGARGGQGPLHF
TGTGCCAGCAGTGAAGGAGGGGCGCGAGGGGGCCAAGGACCCCTCCACTTT
>TRBJ1-2|TRBD1|15|TRBV9|few
CASSVAGTASYGYTF
TGTGCCAGCAGCGTAGCGGGGACAGCCTCCTATGGCTACACCTTC
>TRBJ1-1|TRBD1|14|TRBV10-2|few
CASTAGTGYTEAFF
TGCGCCAGCACCGCCGGGACAGGGTACACTGAAGCTTTCTTT
>TRBJ2-4|NA|14|TRBV6-1|few
CASTEQGYKNIQYF
TGTGCCAGCACCGAACAGGGATACAAAAACATTCAGTACTTC
>TRBJ2-3|NA|15|TRBV2|NA
CASSWRSIGTDTQYF
TGTGCCAGCTCCTGGCGCTCGATCGGCACAGATACGCAGTATTTT
>TRBJ2-3|TRBD2|15|TRBV12-3/TRBV12-4|many
CASSPPGTRPDTQYF
TGTGCCAGCAGTCCCCCCGGGACTAGACCAGATACGCAGTATTTT
>TRBJ2-7|TRBD1|16|TRBV7-9|few
CASSPPTGTGGDEQYF
TGTGCCAGCAGTCCTCCAACCGGGACAGGGGGCGACGAGCAGTACTTC
>TRBJ2-5|NA|15|TRBV2|few
CASIVGPSTMETQYF
TGTGCCAGCATTGTTGGGCCCTCCACGATGGAGACCCAGTACTTC
>TRBJ2-7|NA|14|TRBV15|few
CATSRDRISYEQYF
TGTGCCACCAGCAGAGACAGGATATCCTACGAGCAGTACTTC
>TRBJ2-1|NA|13|TRBV12-3/TRBV12-4|NA
CASSFQAWNEQFF
TGTGCCAGCAGTTTCCAGGCTTGGAATGAGCAGTTCTTC
>TRBJ2-2|TRBD2|14|TRBV6-1|many
CAASGGPNTGELFF
TGTGCGGCTAGCGGGGGCCCCAACACCGGGGAGCTGTTTTTT
>TRBJ1-1|NA|11|TRBV6-1|few
CASSVQGEAFF
TGTGCCAGCAGTGTACAGGGTGAAGCTTTCTTT
>TRBJ2-7|TRBD1|17|TRBV7-9|NA
CASSLVLRDRDSYEQYF
TGTGCCAGCAGCTTAGTCCTGAGGGACAGGGACTCCTACGAGCAGTACTTC
>TRBJ1-2|NA|11|TRBV7-9|NA
CASSPEVGYTF
TGTGCCAGCAGCCCCGAGGTTGGCTACACCTTC
>TRBJ2-1|NA|12|TRBV3-1|many
CASSPRLNEQFF
TGTGCCAGCAGCCCGCGCCTCAATGAGCAGTTCTTC
>TRBJ1-5|NA|15|TRBV27|many
CASSPQGYGNQPQHF
TGTGCCAGCAGTCCGCAGGGTTACGGCAATCAGCCCCAGCATTTT
>TRBJ1-2|TRBD1|14|TRBV19|few
CASSSRDRVYGYTF
TGTGCCAGTAGTTCCCGGGACAGGGTCTATGGCTACACCTTC
>TRBJ2-1|NA|16|TRBV29-1|many
CSVDGTAGRRYNEQFF
TGCAGCGTTGATGGGACGGCGGGACGGAGGTACAATGAGCAGTTCTTC
>TRBJ2-1|NA|11|TRBV7-2|NA
CASSKTLEQFF
TGTGCCAGCAGCAAGACCCTTGAGCAGTTCTTC
>TRBJ2-3|NA|10|TRBV29-1|many
CSVSGDTQYF
TGCAGCGTATCCGGGGATACGCAGTATTTT
>TRBJ1-1|NA|14|TRBV18|NA
CASSPTGFDTEAFF
TGTGCCAGCTCACCTACAGGGTTCGACACTGAAGCTTTCTTT
>TRBJ1-1|TRBD1|16|TRBV5-5|few
CASSLWGEGGGTEAFF
TGTGCCAGCAGCTTGTGGGGTGAAGGGGGCGGCACTGAAGCTTTCTTT
>TRBJ2-5|NA|13|TRBV6-1|NA
CASEGQGRETQYF
TGTGCCAGCGAGGGGCAGGGGAGAGAGACCCAGTACTTC
>TRBJ2-5|NA|15|TRBV7-2|NA
CASTILGGRSETQYF
TGTGCCAGCACAATTCTGGGGGGCCGCAGCGAGACCCAGTACTTC
>TRBJ2-1|NA|13|TRBV7-2|few
CASSPEGGTEQFF
TGTGCCAGCAGCCCGGAGGGGGGCACTGAGCAGTTCTTC
>TRBJ1-1|TRBD1|13|TRBV29-1|many
CSVRQGQGTEAFF
TGCAGCGTTAGACAGGGGCAGGGCACTGAAGCTTTCTTT
>TRBJ1-1|NA|14|TRBV5-1|few
CASSLARADTEAFF
TGCGCCAGCAGCTTGGCTCGGGCGGACACTGAAGCTTTCTTT
>TRBJ2-2|NA|14|TRBV29-1|few
CSVARTVTTGELVF
TGCAGCGTTGCCCGGACAGTTACCACCGGGGAGCTGGTTTTT
>TRBJ2-2|NA|13|TRBV30|once
CAWSRLNTGELSF
TGTGCCTGGAGCAGGCTAAACACCGGGGAGCTGTCTTTT
>TRBJ1-2|NA|15|TRBV2|NA
CASSEPPTQYYGYTF
TGTGCCAGCAGTGAACCTCCGACTCAGTACTATGGCTACACCTTC
>TRBJ2-3|TRBD2|17|TRBV27|few
CASSNGTSGRVTDTQYF
TGTGCCAGCAGTAACGGGACTAGCGGGAGGGTCACAGATACGCAGTATTTT
>TRBJ2-5|NA|16|TRBV11-2|NA
CASSLGAGPPQETQYF
TGTGCCAGCAGCTTAGGGGCGGGACCACCCCAAGAGACCCAGTACTTC
>TRBJ2-3|NA|15|TRBV20-1|many
CSAIRGAIVTDTQYF
TGCAGTGCTATTCGGGGGGCCATTGTGACAGATACGCAGTATTTT
>TRBJ2-5|TRBD2|17|TRBV5-6|few
CASSLRSSGASQETQYF
TGTGCCAGCAGCTTGAGGTCGAGCGGGGCGTCCCAAGAGACCCAGTACTTC
>TRBJ1-1|NA|13|TRBV5-4|many
CASSFSREPEAFF
TGTGCCAGCAGCTTCTCCAGGGAACCTGAAGCTTTCTTT
>TRBJ2-1|TRBD2|16|TRBV7-6|NA
CASSALNGLADNEQFF
TGTGCCAGCAGCGCGCTAAACGGACTAGCGGACAATGAGCAGTTCTTC
>TRBJ2-7|TRBD1|12|TRBV6-5|many
CASRTGFNEQYF
TGTGCCAGCAGGACAGGGTTTAACGAGCAGTACTTC
>TRBJ2-5|NA|15|TRBV10-3|few
CAISEFAEYQETQYF
TGTGCCATCAGTGAGTTCGCCGAGTACCAAGAGACCCAGTACTTC